This T cell receptor beta chain was recovered during a study of shared clonotypes between healthy human individuals. Only in-frame clones appear in the TCRdb table, and some are missing; sequencing was by immunoSEQ multiplex PCR. The sample lists 470,000 or so clones, roughly 80% seen once, with about 13% in the top ten. Trimming removed 5 bases at V and 4 bases at J, with 9 bases between. Germline CDR1 reads MNHEY; CDR2 reads SVGAGI. The CDR3 extends over 12 amino acids. The sequenced sample was PBMCs. This receptor was identified in a middle-aged woman in good health. Some clones in this sample may be carry-over from other donors' samples. The chain combines TRBV6-5 with TRBJ2-7, with D possibly being TRBD1 or TRBD2 (6 bases each). The CDR3 loop reads CASSRGEYEQYF. The CDR3 bases are TGTGCCAGCAGTAGGGGGGAATACGAGCAGTACTTC.